These 27 T cell receptor beta chains were sequenced from one sample in a study of blood T cell repertoires in COVID-19. Assay: immunoSEQ multiplex PCR; the TCRdb copy retains only in-frame clones and omits some. The sample has some 100,000 clones; 80% to 90% are singletons. The sequencing sample was made of PBMCs or T cells enriched from blood (not recorded which). The receptors derive from a woman aged 45-59 years who had recovered from COVID-19.

The CDR3 spells CASSLDSRGETQYF. In DNA form, the CDR3 reads TGCGCCAGCAGCTTGGATTCCAGGGGGGAGACCCAGTACTTC. This chain links TRBV5-1 with TRBJ2-5; TRBD1 aligns across 7 bases. This CDR3 region has 14 residues. Germline-derived CDR1 and CDR2 are SGHRS and YFSETQ. V was pared by 0 bases and J by 5 bases, with 4 bases of the junction left unmatched. Combining the CDR3 with reference TRBV5-1 and TRBJ2-5 gives the whole variable domain KAGVTQTPRYLIKTRGQQVTLSCSPISGHRSVSWYQQTPGQGLQFLFEYFSETQRNKGNFPGRFSGRQFSNSRSEMNVSTLELGDSALYLCASSLDSRGETQYFGPGTRLLVL.

The CDR3 reads CASSLGPVRETQYF. Here the CDR3 DNA reads TGTGCCAGCAGCTTAGGACCGGTGCGGGAGACCCAGTACTTC. The rearrangement uses TRBV7-2 and TRBJ2-5; no reliable D call. CDR3 length: 14 amino acids. The V gene lost 1 base and the J gene lost 5 bases, with 11 bases spanning the gap. The germline gives CDR1 SGHTA, CDR2 FQGNSA.

This clone was counted a single time. The J gene is TRBJ2-1, the V gene TRBV30; TRBD2 matches 7 bases. Unmatched junction bases numbered 11, after V lost 3 bases and J lost 0 bases. Germline-derived CDR1 and CDR2 are GTSNPN and SVGIG (reference sequence). This CDR3 is 17 amino acids long. CDR3 sequence reads: CAWSGRFGRGSYNEQFF. The CDR3 DNA follows: TGTGCCTGGAGCGGGCGATTTGGGAGGGGCTCCTACAATGAGCAGTTCTTC.

The V and J genes are TRBV28 and TRBJ1-5; 7 positions match TRBD1. The germline V gene encodes CDR1 MDHEN and CDR2 SYDVKM. The CDR3 consists of 17 residues. With V trimmed by 6 bases and J by 1 base, 12 bases remained unmatched. Here the CDR3 DNA reads TGTGCCAGCAGGACTGGACAGGACGGTGGGAGCAATCAGCCCCAGCATTTT. Protein: CASRTGQDGGSNQPQHF.

This clone was seen only a few times. The V and J genes are TRBV5-1 and TRBJ2-7; 8 bases are shared with TRBD1. The CDR3 extends over 16 amino acids. The junction had 11 bases not matched to a gene; V was cut back by 2 bases and J by 4 bases. Germline values: CDR1 SGHRS, CDR2 YFSETQ. CDR3 sequence reads: CASSLSSAGGRYEQYF. DNA for the CDR3: TGCGCCAGCAGCTTAAGCTCGGCAGGGGGCAGATACGAGCAGTACTTC.

The chain recombines TRBV15 with TRBJ2-2; 9 positions agree with TRBD1. The V gene end was trimmed by 1 base and the J gene end by 6 bases; junction bases not matched to a gene: 9. The germline CDR1 and CDR2 sequences are LNHNV and YYDKDF (reference sequence). This CDR3 has 17 amino acids. The DNA of the CDR3 is TGTGCCACCAGCAGAGCCCGGGACAGGGTATCATCCGGGGAGCTGTTTTTT. This sequence encodes CATSRARDRVSSGELFF.

This chain connects TRBV30 to TRBJ1-4; perhaps TRBD1 as D (6 bases). The CDR3 consists of 15 residues. The germline V and J ends were trimmed by 2 bases and 8 bases, with 18 bases remaining between them. Per the germline V gene, CDR1 is GTSNPN and CDR2 is SVGIG (reference sequence). The CDR3 nucleotides read TGTGCCTGGAGTCGCTGGCAACAGGGTGGCGAAAAACTGTTTTTT. This codes for CAWSRWQQGGEKLFF.

The rearrangement joins TRBV19 to TRBJ2-1; TRBD2 is a possible D gene (5 bases). The germline V gene has CDR1 LNHDA and CDR2 SQIVND (reference sequence). This CDR3 is built from 18 residues. V lost 1 base, J lost 1 base, and 17 bases lay in between. Here the CDR3 DNA reads TGTGCCAGTAGTATAGCGTTAGTGCGGGTCGAGTCCTACAATGAGCAGTTCTTC. Protein product: CASSIALVRVESYNEQFF.

In DNA, the CDR3 is TGTGCCAGCAGCCAACTCAGCGGGGGGACTTACAATGAGCAGTTCTTC. Amino acid sequence: CASSQLSGGTYNEQFF. The chain links TRBV28 to TRBJ2-1, with 9 bases identical to TRBD2. Germline V gives CDR1 MDHEN, CDR2 SYDVKM. The CDR3 covers 16 residues. Trimming at V came to 6 bases and at J to 4 bases, leaving 10 bases not matched to a gene.

The chain uses TRBV27 and TRBJ2-2; 12 nucleotides line up with TRBD2. Germline CDR1 reads MNHEY; CDR2 reads SMNVEV (reference sequence). The CDR3 totals 17 residues. J gave up 5 bases and V 1 base, and 5 bases lay outside the gene matches. The CDR3 loop reads CASSLLTSGSRTGELFF. The DNA for the CDR3 is TGTGCCAGCAGTTTATTGACTAGCGGGAGTCGAACCGGGGAGCTGTTTTTT.

The chain recombines TRBV7-9 with TRBJ1-2; D gene uncertain. The length of the CDR3 is 13 residues. Trimming took 0 bases from V and 8 from J, leaving 10 bases between them. CDR1 is SEHNR, CDR2 FQNEAQ, per germline (reference sequence). The CDR3 spells CASSLATPEGYTF. CDR3 coding DNA: TGTGCCAGCAGCTTAGCGACTCCAGAGGGCTACACCTTC.

The V gene is TRBV24-1, the J gene TRBJ2-7; TRBD2 might be the D (6 bases). The length of the CDR3 is 12 residues. V was shortened by 9 bases and J by 3 bases, with 11 bases between the two germline ends. Germline CDR1 and CDR2: KGHDR and SFDVKD. The CDR3 protein is CATSSGDYEQYF. CDR3 DNA: TGTGCCACCTCCTCGGGGGACTACGAGCAGTACTTC.

V is TRBV7-8 and J is TRBJ1-2; no firm D call. Deletions cut 1 base from V and 8 bases from J, with 11 bases between. The CDR3 is made up of 13 amino acids. Germline V gene data show CDR1 as SGHVS and CDR2 as FQNEAQ. The CDR3 DNA follows: TGTGCCAGCAGCTTAGAAATCTCCAGGGGCTACACCTTC. It codes for CASSLEISRGYTF.

The chain recombines TRBV27 with TRBJ2-1, with 7 bases fitting TRBD2. V lost 2 bases, J lost 2 bases, and 6 bases stayed unmatched. The CDR3 is 16 amino acids. Germline V lookup: CDR1 MNHEY, CDR2 SMNVEV (reference sequence). The CDR3 coding sequence is TGTGCCAGCAGTTTAAGTATTACTAGCGCCTACAATGAGCAGTTCTTC. Protein: CASSLSITSAYNEQFF.

The chain combines TRBV18 with TRBJ1-1, with 7 bases identical to TRBD1. Germline loops: CDR1 KGHSH, CDR2 LQKENI. The CDR3 has 15 amino acids. Losses at the gene ends were 1 base for V and 5 bases for J; bases not matched to a gene: 7. The CDR3 here is CASSPRWDSETEAFF. CDR3 sequence (DNA): TGTGCCAGCTCACCACGATGGGACAGTGAAACTGAAGCTTTCTTT. Combining the CDR3 with reference TRBV18 and TRBJ1-1 gives the whole variable domain NAGVMQNPRHLVRRRGQEARLRCSPMKGHSHVYWYRQLPEEGLKFMVYLQKENIIDESGMPKERFSAEFPKEGPSILRIQQVVRGDSAAYFCASSPRWDSETEAFFGQGTRLTVV.

The chain employs TRBV5-1 and TRBJ2-1, with 12 bases lining up with TRBD2. The CDR3 contains 18 residues. Per germline, CDR1 SGHRS and CDR2 YFSETQ. J lost 6 bases, V lost 0 bases, and 10 bases had no gene match. The CDR3 nucleotides read TGCGCCAGCAGCTTGGGGTCTAGCGGGAGGGTATTCGGCAATGAGCAGTTCTTC. This codes for CASSLGSSGRVFGNEQFF.

The rearrangement uses TRBV3-1 (or the pseudogene TRBV3-2) and TRBJ1-1; the D gene is possibly TRBD1 (5 bases). The CDR3 runs 14 residues. Deletions cut 2 bases from V and 3 bases from J, with 10 bases between. Germline V gene sequence: CDR1 LGHDT, CDR2 YNNKEL (reference sequence). The DNA for the CDR3 is TGTGCCAGCAGCCAAAGGGGTCGGGACACTGAAGCTTTCTTT. This codes for CASSQRGRDTEAFF.

The genes are TRBV28 and TRBJ1-2; a weak D match, TRBD1 (6 bases). Germline assignment: CDR1 MDHEN and CDR2 SYDVKM. The length of the CDR3 is 14 residues. V dropped 5 bases and J dropped 3 bases, with 13 bases sitting between them. Here the CDR3 DNA reads TGTGCCAGCAGTCTACAGGGTAGGGACTATGGCTACACCTTC. It yields the protein CASSLQGRDYGYTF.

This clone was recorded a few times. CDR3 DNA: TGTGCCAGCAGTGGACAGGGGGACGGCGGCTACACCTTC. Residues: CASSGQGDGGYTF. The chain employs TRBV2 and TRBJ1-2, with 9 bases lining up with TRBD1. Losses at the gene ends were 4 bases for V and 8 bases for J; bases not matched to a gene: 5. The CDR3 has 13 amino acids. In germline, CDR1 is SNHLY, CDR2 FYNNEI. The complete variable domain, with remaining parts taken from reference TRBV2 and TRBJ1-2, reads EPEVTQTPSHQVTQMGQEVILRCVPISNHLYFYWYRQILGQKVEFLVSFYNNEISEKSEIFDDQFSVERPDGSNFTLKIRSTKLEDSAMYFCASSGQGDGGYTFGSGTRLTVV.

This chain uses TRBV25-1 with TRBJ1-2; 8 bases are shared with TRBD1. Germline V lookup: CDR1 MGHDK, CDR2 SYGVNS. This CDR3 is built from 13 residues. Trimming took 7 bases from V and 4 from J; bases not matched to a gene: 5. This CDR3 reads CASNTDRAYGYTF. The CDR3 coding sequence is TGTGCCAGCAACACGGACAGGGCCTATGGCTACACCTTC.

This clone has more than one count but fewer than ten. This chain joins TRBV7-9 and TRBJ2-1, with 7 nucleotides matching TRBD1. J was trimmed by 4 bases and V by 8 bases; bases with no gene match: 8. Germline values: CDR1 SEHNR, CDR2 FQNEAQ (reference sequence). The CDR3 consists of 14 residues. This chain's CDR3 is CASLGGRRYNEQFF. For the CDR3, the DNA is TGTGCCAGCCTAGGGGGCCGAAGGTACAATGAGCAGTTCTTC.

The chain couples TRBV5-1 to TRBJ1-1, with TRBD1 identical over 8 bases. V shed 4 bases and J 3 bases; nucleotides not matched to a gene: 2. Germline assignment: CDR1 SGHRS and CDR2 YFSETQ. CDR3 size: 13 residues. This CDR3 is CASSADRDTEAFF. The CDR3 coding sequence is TGCGCCAGCAGCGCGGACAGGGACACTGAAGCTTTCTTT.

CDR3 DNA sequence: TGTGCCATCAGCGGACTAGCGGGGGGGCCGGGTGAGCAGTTCTTC. Its translation: CAISGLAGGPGEQFF. This chain joins TRBV10-3 and TRBJ2-1, with TRBD2 identical over 15 bases. CDR1 and CDR2 from the germline V gene are ENHRY and SYGVKD. V lost 6 bases to trimming and J lost 9 bases; unmatched junction nucleotides: 6. The CDR3 spans 15 residues.

The V and J genes are TRBV4-1 and TRBJ2-3, with TRBD1 as a possible D gene (5 bases). The CDR3 has 15 residues. V lost 3 bases and J lost 1, with 11 bases in between. Germline CDR1 reads MGHRA; CDR2 reads YSYEKL. The CDR3 region is CASSQGPRGTDTQYF. The DNA of the CDR3 is TGCGCCAGCAGCCAGGGTCCCAGGGGCACAGATACGCAGTATTTT.

This clone was picked up one time. This sequence joins TRBV30 and TRBJ1-1, with 8 bases fitting TRBD1. Germline assignment: CDR1 GTSNPN and CDR2 SVGIG (reference sequence). The CDR3 sequence is 15 residues long. V was pared by 2 bases and J by 4 bases, with 9 bases of the junction left unmatched. The CDR3 DNA is TGTGCCTGGAGTCAGACCCCTCAGGGGGCCACTGAAGCTTTCTTT. It yields the protein CAWSQTPQGATEAFF. Using reference TRBV30 and TRBJ1-1 for the parts outside the CDR3, the full variable domain is SQTIHQWPATLVQPVGSPLSLECTVEGTSNPNLYWYRQAAGRGLQLLFYSVGIGQISSEVPQNLSASRPQDRQFILSSKKLLLSDSGFYLCAWSQTPQGATEAFFGQGTRLTVV.

Only one count was recorded for this clone. V is TRBV12-3 or TRBV12-4 and J is TRBJ2-1; D perhaps matches TRBD1 (6 bases). Trimming left V 10 bases short and J 11 bases short, with 18 bases between. This CDR3 contains 12 residues. The CDR3 DNA follows: TGTGCCACCTCCCCGTCCGGGACACAGCAGTTCTTC. Encoded protein: CATSPSGTQQFF.

This clone has a single count. The chain couples TRBV2 to TRBJ1-2; 10 nucleotides match TRBD1. J was trimmed by 3 bases and V by 4 bases; bases with no gene match: 2. This CDR3 comprises 14 residues. CDR1 and CDR2 (germline): SNHLY, FYNNEI. This chain's CDR3 is CASSGQGAYYGYTF. The CDR3 DNA reads TGTGCCAGCAGTGGACAGGGGGCTTACTATGGCTACACCTTC. The variable domain in full, with the rest retrieved from reference TRBV2 and TRBJ1-2, is EPEVTQTPSHQVTQMGQEVILRCVPISNHLYFYWYRQILGQKVEFLVSFYNNEISEKSEIFDDQFSVERPDGSNFTLKIRSTKLEDSAMYFCASSGQGAYYGYTFGSGTRLTVV.